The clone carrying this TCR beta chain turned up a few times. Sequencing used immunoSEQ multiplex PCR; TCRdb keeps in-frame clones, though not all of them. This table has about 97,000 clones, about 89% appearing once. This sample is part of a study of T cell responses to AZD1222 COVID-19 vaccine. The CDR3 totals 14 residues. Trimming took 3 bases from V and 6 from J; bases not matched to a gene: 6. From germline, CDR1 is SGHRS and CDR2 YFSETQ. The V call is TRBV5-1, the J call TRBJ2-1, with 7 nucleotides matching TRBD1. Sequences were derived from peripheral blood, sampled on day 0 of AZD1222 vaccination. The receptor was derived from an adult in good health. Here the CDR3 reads CASSSQGSGNEQFF. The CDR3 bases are TGCGCCAGCAGCTCACAGGGGTCGGGCAATGAGCAGTTCTTC. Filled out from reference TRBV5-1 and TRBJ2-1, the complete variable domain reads KAGVTQTPRYLIKTRGQQVTLSCSPISGHRSVSWYQQTPGQGLQFLFEYFSETQRNKGNFPGRFSGRQFSNSRSEMNVSTLELGDSALYLCASSSQGSGNEQFFGPGTRLTVL.